These T cell receptor beta chains were read from a single sample in a study of blood T cell repertoires in COVID-19. TCRdb's copy holds only in-frame clones and misses some; the assay was immunoSEQ multiplex PCR. The sample yields over 80,000 clones, around four fifths seen once. The sample consisted of peripheral blood. These receptors originate from a woman aged 55-75 years with acute or convalescent COVID-19. The conserved cysteine and the conserved F or W are not part of the CDR3 here. The D gene is left open where the match is weak.

J gene	V gene	CDR3 length	D gene	CDR3 protein
TRBJ2-7	TRBV6-1	13	NA	ASSEPGRGWDEQY
TRBJ1-2	TRBV7-2	12	NA	ASSFSVAGYGYT
TRBJ1-5	TRBV19	10	NA	ASRRQAQPQH
TRBJ2-2	TRBV7-9	12	NA	ASSLDRAGGELF
TRBJ1-2	TRBV28	14	TRBD1	ASSPAQGAPNYGYT
TRBJ1-2	TRBV30	12	NA	AWRAVTANYGYT
TRBJ2-1	TRBV12-3/TRBV12-4	11	NA	ASSLSPQNEQF
TRBJ2-3	TRBV9	12	NA	ASSVASGTDTQY
TRBJ2-2	TRBV9	12	NA	ASSVQGSTGELF
TRBJ1-5	TRBV3-1/TRBV3-2	13	NA	ASSQGGFHNQPQH
TRBJ1-2	TRBV5-4	13	NA	ASSSGQLFNYGYT
TRBJ1-6	TRBV19	15	TRBD1	ASTESRDRGPNSPLH
TRBJ2-3	TRBV5-1	14	NA	ASSTLLVTFTDTQY
TRBJ1-1	TRBV19	13	TRBD1	ASSIDPGGNTEAF
TRBJ2-3	TRBV10-1	12	NA	ASRGGQFTDTQY
TRBJ1-6	TRBV7-6	16	TRBD1	ASSSQDRGPSVDSPLH